Listed below are T cell receptor beta chains from one sample, sequenced in a study of lymphopenia after photon versus proton radiotherapy. Only in-frame clones appear in the TCRdb table, and some are missing; sequencing was by immunoSEQ multiplex PCR. The sample consists of around 26,000 clones, around 85% of them appearing once. Sequences were derived from peripheral blood, sampled from a patient treated with photon-based radiotherapy. These receptors all stem from a man aged 45-65 years with gastric cancer. CDR3s include the opening cysteine and the closing phenylalanine or tryptophan.

v_call cdr3_aa
TRBV6-1 CASRLTGSDEQFF
TRBV7-8 CASSPGLAGPTDTQYF
TRBV2 CASRNRGRYNEQFF
TRBV10-1 CASSHRVISNQPQHF
TRBV12-5 CASGLVRQKNSPLHF
TRBV7-6 CASSLVGDPTGNTIYF
TRBV5-1 CASSLVDSSYGYTF
TRBV9 CASSVGGSFTGELFF
TRBV20-1 CSARSGGGYTF
TRBV11-2 CASSLDSQGGMGQETQYF
TRBV25-1 CASSRTSGANTGELFF
TRBV7-8 CASREFEGQGDEQYF
TRBV7-2 CASSLSRGLYGYTF
TRBV18 CASWTGGSYNEQFF
TRBV6-1 CASSEARLAGVIGELFF
TRBV12-5 CASGWQLTDTQYF
TRBV5-6 CASSSLEFETGELFF
TRBV30 CAWSAGGPGELFF
TRBV29-1 CSVRTVGTNTEAFF
TRBV29-1 CSASTGQAAETQYF
TRBV4-2 CASSQEIGVKNIQYF
TRBV6-5 CASRLAGGQDTQYF
TRBV15 CATSSRGQGAVEQFF
TRBV18 CASSPDWSNQPQHF
TRBV27 CATTTVPGYEQYF
TRBV18 CASSRTGGSGANVLTF
TRBV7-6 CASLSTGPTGELFF
TRBV7-3 CASSRSGTSNTGELFF